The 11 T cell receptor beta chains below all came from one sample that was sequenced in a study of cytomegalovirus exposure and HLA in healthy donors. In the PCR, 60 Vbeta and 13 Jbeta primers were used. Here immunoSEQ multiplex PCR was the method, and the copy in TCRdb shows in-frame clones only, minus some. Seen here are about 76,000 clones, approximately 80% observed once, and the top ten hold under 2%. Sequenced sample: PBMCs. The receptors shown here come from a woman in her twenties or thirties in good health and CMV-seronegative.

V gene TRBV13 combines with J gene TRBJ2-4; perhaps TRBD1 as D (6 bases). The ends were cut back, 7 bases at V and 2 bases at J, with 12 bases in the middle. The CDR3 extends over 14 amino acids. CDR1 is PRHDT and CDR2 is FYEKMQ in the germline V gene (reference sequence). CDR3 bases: TGTGCCAGCACGGGAAGGGGGACCAAAAACATTCAGTACTTC. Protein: CASTGRGTKNIQYF.

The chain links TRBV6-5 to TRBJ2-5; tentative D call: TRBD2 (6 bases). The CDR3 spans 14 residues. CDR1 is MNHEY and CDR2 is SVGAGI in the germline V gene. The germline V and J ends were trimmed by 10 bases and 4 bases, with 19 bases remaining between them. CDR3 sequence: CATEGRGGRETQYF. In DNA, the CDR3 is TGTGCCACCGAAGGGCGGGGCGGCCGAGAGACCCAGTACTTC.

In nucleotides, the CDR3 is TGCGCCAGCAGCCAAGGATGGCAGGGGTTTTCACCCCTCCACTTT. Translated: CASSQGWQGFSPLHF. The V call is TRBV4-3, the J call TRBJ1-6, with a weak D call TRBD1 (6 bases). Germline lookup yields CDR1 LGHNA and CDR2 YSLEER. V lost 1 base and J 9 bases, leaving 13 bases between the germline ends. This CDR3 is built from 15 residues.

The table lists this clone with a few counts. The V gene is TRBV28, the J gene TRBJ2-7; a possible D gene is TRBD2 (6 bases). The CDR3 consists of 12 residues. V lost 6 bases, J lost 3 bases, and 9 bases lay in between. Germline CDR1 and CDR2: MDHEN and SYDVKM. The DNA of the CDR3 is TGTGCCAGCAGAACGCGGGGCTACGAGCAGTACTTC. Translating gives CASRTRGYEQYF.

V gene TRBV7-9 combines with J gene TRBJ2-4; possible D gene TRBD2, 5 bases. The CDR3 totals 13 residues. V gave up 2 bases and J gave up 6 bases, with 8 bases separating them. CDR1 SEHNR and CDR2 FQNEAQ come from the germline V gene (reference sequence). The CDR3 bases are TGTGCCAGCAGCTTATCCGCGGGAAACATTCAGTACTTC. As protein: CASSLSAGNIQYF.

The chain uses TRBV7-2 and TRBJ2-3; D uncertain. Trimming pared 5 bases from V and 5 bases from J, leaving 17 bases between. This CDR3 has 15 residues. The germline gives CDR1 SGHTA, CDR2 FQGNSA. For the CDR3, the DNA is TGTGCCAGCAGCATCGCTATACTTGGGCAAGATACGCAGTATTTT. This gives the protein CASSIAILGQDTQYF.

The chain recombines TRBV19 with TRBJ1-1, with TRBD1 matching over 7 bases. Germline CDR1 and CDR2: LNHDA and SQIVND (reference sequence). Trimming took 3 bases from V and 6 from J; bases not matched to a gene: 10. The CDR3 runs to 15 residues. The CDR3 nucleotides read TGTGCCAGTAGTATGGAGGTGGGACAGTTCGCTGAAGCTTTCTTT. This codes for CASSMEVGQFAEAFF.

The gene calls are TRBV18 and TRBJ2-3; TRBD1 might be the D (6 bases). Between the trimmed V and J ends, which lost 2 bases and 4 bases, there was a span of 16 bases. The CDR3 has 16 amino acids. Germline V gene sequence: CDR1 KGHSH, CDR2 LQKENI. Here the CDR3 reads CASSPGRFRGPDTQYF. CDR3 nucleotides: TGTGCCAGCTCACCAGGACGCTTCAGGGGCCCAGATACGCAGTATTTT.

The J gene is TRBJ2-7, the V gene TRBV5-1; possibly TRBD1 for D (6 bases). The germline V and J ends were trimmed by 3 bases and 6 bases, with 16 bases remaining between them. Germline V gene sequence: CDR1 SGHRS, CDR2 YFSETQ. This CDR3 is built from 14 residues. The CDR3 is CASSSGQQGREQYF. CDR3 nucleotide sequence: TGCGCCAGCAGCTCAGGACAGCAAGGCCGCGAGCAGTACTTC.

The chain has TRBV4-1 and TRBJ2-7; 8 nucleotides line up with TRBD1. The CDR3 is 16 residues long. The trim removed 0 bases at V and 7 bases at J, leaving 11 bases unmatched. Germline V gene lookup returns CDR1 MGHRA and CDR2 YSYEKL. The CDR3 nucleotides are TGCGCCAGCAGCCAAGAAACGGCAGGGGGCGGAGGGGAGCAGTACTTC. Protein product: CASSQETAGGGGEQYF.

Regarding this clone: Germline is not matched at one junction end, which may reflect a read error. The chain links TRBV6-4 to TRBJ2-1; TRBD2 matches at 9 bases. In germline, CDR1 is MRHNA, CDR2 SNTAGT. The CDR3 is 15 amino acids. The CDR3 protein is CASSDGTSIYNEQFF. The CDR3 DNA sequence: TGTGCCAGTAGTGACGGGACTAGCATCTACAATGAGCAGTTCTTC.